This T cell receptor beta chain was obtained from a study of blood T cell repertoires in COVID-19. Background on the study: From the United States, Italy and Spain came samples of acute and convalescent COVID-19.

Only in-frame clones appear in the TCRdb table, and some are missing; sequencing was by immunoSEQ multiplex PCR. The sample has under 350,000 clones, around nine tenths seen once. Trimming shortened V by 3 bases and J by 5 bases, and 10 bases separated the two germline ends. Per germline, CDR1 SGHTA and CDR2 FQGTGA. The CDR3 has 13 residues. The study recruited people aged about 18 to 95 years across around 24 US areas. Categorization into cohorts depended on clinical history that participants reported. Two negative PCRs, clearance, or symptom resolution had been documented for recovered Cohort 3 donors.

The source is a woman aged 55-75 years who had recovered from COVID-19. The source material was PBMCs or T cells enriched from blood (not recorded which). The chain recombines TRBV7-3 with TRBJ1-2; D gene ambiguous. DNA for the CDR3: TGTGCCAGCAGCTTCTTGGGAGGGTATGGCTACACCTTC. It translates to CASSFLGGYGYTF.